A selection of T cell receptor beta chains follows, all from one sample in a study of cytomegalovirus exposure and HLA in healthy donors. Data came from immunoSEQ multiplex PCR; TCRdb stores just in-frame clones and leaves some out. The table shows 150,000 to 200,000 clones, with roughly four fifths occurring only once. The specimen was PBMCs. These receptors all stem from a man aged 18 to 29 in good health and CMV-seronegative. The CDR3 runs from the conserved cysteine through the conserved F or W. The D gene is left open where the match is weak. Size values are once, few and many counts, or a class for expanded clones, and some rows have none.

cdr3_aa	cdr3_nt	d_call	clone_size	j_call	v_call
CASSVAVSGTYGYTF	TGTGCCAGCAGCGTAGCTGTTAGCGGGACCTATGGCTACACCTTC	-	-	TRBJ1-2	TRBV9
CAISDRGTGGLAGTYEQYF	TGTGCCATCAGTGATCGTGGGACAGGGGGACTAGCGGGGACCTACGAGCAGTACTTC	TRBD2	-	TRBJ2-7	TRBV10-3
CASSVDPIPPGANVLTF	TGTGCCAGCAGTGTCGATCCTATCCCCCCTGGGGCCAACGTCCTGACTTTC	-	-	TRBJ2-6	TRBV6-1
CASALSSYNEQFF	TGTGCCAGCGCCCTAAGCTCCTACAATGAGCAGTTCTTC	-	few	TRBJ2-1	TRBV7-2
CASSLVQGFGSYEQYF	TGTGCCAGCAGCTTAGTACAGGGGTTTGGCTCCTACGAGCAGTACTTC	TRBD1	-	TRBJ2-7	TRBV7-2
CASSFMTGRSTDTQYF	TGTGCCAGCAGCTTCATGACAGGACGCTCCACAGATACGCAGTATTTT	-	-	TRBJ2-3	TRBV11-2
CASSPSSTGWREETQYF	TGTGCCAGCAGCCCGAGTTCGACAGGGTGGAGGGAAGAGACCCAGTACTTC	-	-	TRBJ2-5	TRBV7-3
CASSLGWALGYTF	TGTGCCAGCAGCTTGGGGTGGGCTTTAGGCTACACCTTC	-	-	TRBJ1-2	TRBV5-6
CASSQGGGNTEAFF	TGCGCCAGCAGCCAAGGAGGAGGCAACACTGAAGCTTTCTTT	-	-	TRBJ1-1	TRBV4-1
CASSTGTGREGYTF	TGTGCCAGTAGTACTGGGACAGGGCGGGAAGGCTACACCTTC	TRBD1	-	TRBJ1-2	TRBV19
CASSSGQGRRGNQPQHF	TGTGCCAGCAGCTCCGGACAGGGTAGGCGCGGCAATCAGCCCCAGCATTTT	TRBD1	-	TRBJ1-5	TRBV7-2
CASSIGQGAPTNEKLFF	TGTGCCAGTAGTATAGGACAGGGGGCTCCAACTAATGAAAAACTGTTTTTT	TRBD1	-	TRBJ1-4	TRBV19
CASSVGGSTEAFF	TGTGCCAGCAGCGTGGGGGGTAGTACTGAAGCTTTCTTT	-	-	TRBJ1-1	TRBV9
CASSISGQGRQPQHF	TGTGCCAGTAGTATCTCCGGACAGGGTAGACAGCCCCAGCATTTT	TRBD1	once	TRBJ1-5	TRBV19
CASSPYDRVYEQYF	TGCGCCAGCAGCCCGTACGACAGGGTGTACGAGCAGTACTTC	TRBD1	-	TRBJ2-7	TRBV5-1
CASCLLLSSYEQYF	TGTGCCAGCTGTTTGCTTCTAAGCTCCTACGAGCAGTACTTC	-	many	TRBJ2-7	TRBV4-2
CATSRRRTGGETQYF	TGTGCCACCAGCAGACGCCGGACAGGGGGAGAGACCCAGTACTTC	TRBD1	-	TRBJ2-5	TRBV15
CASSGQGNEKLFF	TGTGCCAGCTCGGGACAAGGGAATGAAAAACTGTTTTTT	-	-	TRBJ1-4	TRBV18
CASSGQGWGYTF	TGTGCCAGCAGCGGACAGGGCTGGGGCTACACCTTC	TRBD1	-	TRBJ1-2	TRBV9
CAISEHLRGNRKEKLFF	TGTGCCATCAGTGAGCATTTAAGGGGGAACAGAAAGGAAAAACTGTTTTTT	-	-	TRBJ1-4	TRBV10-3
CASRQSTGQETQYF	TGTGCCAGCAGACAATCGACAGGCCAAGAGACCCAGTACTTC	-	-	TRBJ2-5	TRBV6-5
CASSQFGGSGGYEQYF	TGTGCCAGCAGCCAATTTGGAGGGTCAGGGGGTTACGAGCAGTACTTC	-	-	TRBJ2-7	TRBV16
CSSSSGQGARYEQYF	TGTTCCAGCAGCTCCGGACAGGGGGCGCGATACGAGCAGTACTTC	TRBD1	-	TRBJ2-7	TRBV7-9
CASRSKAGQGHYGYTF	TGTGCCAGTAGGAGTAAGGCGGGACAGGGGCACTATGGCTACACCTTC	TRBD1	-	TRBJ1-2	TRBV19
CASSVGVAGDTEAFF	TGTGCCAGCAGCGTAGGGGTGGCGGGAGACACTGAAGCTTTCTTT	-	-	TRBJ1-1	TRBV9
CASSSRTANTGELFF	TGCGCCAGCAGCTCCCGGACAGCGAACACCGGGGAGCTGTTTTTT	-	few	TRBJ2-2	TRBV5-1
CASRNRDVDEQYF	TGTGCCAGCAGGAACAGGGATGTCGACGAGCAGTACTTC	-	-	TRBJ2-7	TRBV6-1
CASSQDSGYKNIQYF	TGCGCCAGCAGCCAAGATTCAGGGTACAAAAACATTCAGTACTTC	-	-	TRBJ2-4	TRBV4-3
CASSLGYSSGNTIYF	TGTGCCAGCAGTTTGGGTTACAGCTCTGGAAACACCATATATTTT	-	-	TRBJ1-3	TRBV6-5
CASSSTSGGLNEQFF	TGTGCCAGCAGCTCGACTAGCGGGGGGCTCAATGAGCAGTTCTTC	TRBD2	-	TRBJ2-1	TRBV7-6
CASANGLVGLSTQYF	TGTGCTAGTGCTAACGGACTAGTGGGGTTAAGTACGCAGTATTTT	TRBD2	-	TRBJ2-3	TRBV12-5
CASRKTSSYNEQFF	TGTGCCAGCAGGAAGACTAGCTCCTACAATGAGCAGTTCTTC	-	few	TRBJ2-1	TRBV25-1
CASSVGGQGEFEQYF	TGTGCCAGCAGCGTAGGGGGACAGGGGGAATTCGAGCAGTACTTC	TRBD1	-	TRBJ2-7	TRBV9
CAISESGGRGQPQHF	TGTGCCATCAGTGAGTCAGGGGGCCGGGGTCAGCCCCAGCATTTT	TRBD1	-	TRBJ1-5	TRBV10-3
CASSPGGTGVYEQYF	TGTGCCAGCAGCCCAGGGGGGACAGGGGTCTACGAGCAGTACTTC	TRBD1	-	TRBJ2-7	TRBV9
CASSLRWELVTDTQYF	TGTGCCAGCAGTTTGAGATGGGAGTTGGTCACAGATACGCAGTATTTT	-	-	TRBJ2-3	TRBV27
CASSLKAGGGNEQFF	TGTGCCAGCAGCTTAAAGGCGGGAGGGGGGAATGAGCAGTTCTTC	TRBD2	-	TRBJ2-1	TRBV7-2
CASSDLAGSTDTQYF	TGTGCCAGCAGTGACTTAGCGGGTAGCACAGATACGCAGTATTTT	TRBD2	medium-sized	TRBJ2-3	TRBV6-4
CASSESGQGIETQYF	TGTGCCAGCAGTGAGTCGGGACAGGGAATTGAGACCCAGTACTTC	TRBD1	-	TRBJ2-5	TRBV25-1
CASSLSFRTDTQYF	TGTGCCAGCAGCTTGTCGTTCCGCACAGATACGCAGTATTTT	-	-	TRBJ2-3	TRBV7-2
CASSLKGAGNYGYTF	TGTGCCAGCAGCCTAAAAGGCGCAGGGAACTATGGCTACACCTTC	-	-	TRBJ1-2	TRBV7-2
CAWSSQGGNQPQHF	TGTGCCTGGAGTTCACAGGGGGGCAATCAGCCCCAGCATTTT	TRBD1	once	TRBJ1-5	TRBV30
CASSQHRGENYGYTF	TGTGCCAGTAGTCAACACAGGGGAGAAAACTATGGCTACACCTTC	TRBD1	-	TRBJ1-2	TRBV19
CASSFLQGNSNQPQHF	TGTGCCAGCAGTTTTTTGCAGGGAAATAGCAATCAGCCCCAGCATTTT	-	-	TRBJ1-5	TRBV28
CASSSPRGGSYNEQFF	TGTGCCAGCAGTTCACCTCGGGGAGGTTCCTACAATGAGCAGTTCTTC	-	once	TRBJ2-1	TRBV6-5
CASGHGEGPNEKLFF	TGCGCCAGCGGCCATGGGGAGGGCCCTAATGAAAAACTGTTTTTT	-	-	TRBJ1-4	TRBV5-1
CASSTSTGNTEAFF	TGTGCCAGTAGTACTTCGACAGGGAACACTGAAGCTTTCTTT	-	few	TRBJ1-1	TRBV19
CASSFEGGEQYF	TGTGCCAGCAGTTTCGAAGGGGGCGAGCAGTACTTC	-	-	TRBJ2-7	TRBV6-1
CASSLGGGPPYEQYF	TGTGCCAGCAGTTTGGGGGGAGGGCCGCCATACGAGCAGTACTTC	TRBD2	-	TRBJ2-7	TRBV27
CASSPGVNTGELFF	TGTGCCAGCAGCCCAGGGGTGAACACCGGGGAGCTGTTTTTT	-	-	TRBJ2-2	TRBV5-5
CASSLAPGGGVTDTQYF	TGCGCCAGCAGCTTGGCACCTGGCGGGGGGGTTACAGATACGCAGTATTTT	TRBD2	once	TRBJ2-3	TRBV5-1
CASTDVPGQGTGELFF	TGTGCCAGCACGGACGTCCCGGGACAGGGGACCGGGGAGCTGTTTTTT	TRBD1	-	TRBJ2-2	TRBV2
CASSLGLGGYEQYF	TGTGCCAGCAGCTTAGGATTGGGGGGGTACGAGCAGTACTTC	TRBD2	-	TRBJ2-7	TRBV11-2
CASGRNTGELFF	TGTGCCAGCGGGCGGAACACCGGGGAGCTGTTTTTT	-	once	TRBJ2-2	TRBV27
CASSLLPGSNQPQHF	TGCGCCAGCAGCTTGTTACCCGGGAGCAATCAGCCCCAGCATTTT	-	-	TRBJ1-5	TRBV5-1
CASSPEASGNTIYF	TGTGCCAGCAGCCCCGAAGCCTCTGGAAACACCATATATTTT	-	once	TRBJ1-3	TRBV6-1
CASSFRTGGGSPLHF	TGTGCCAGCAGTTTCCGAACAGGGGGTGGTTCACCCCTCCACTTT	TRBD1	-	TRBJ1-6	TRBV13
CASSVVRGTGYTF	TGTGCCAGCAGCGTAGTGAGGGGGACCGGCTACACCTTC	-	-	TRBJ1-2	TRBV9
CASTLGSKDYGYTF	TGTGCCAGCACCCTGGGCAGTAAGGACTATGGCTACACCTTC	-	few	TRBJ1-2	TRBV11-1
CAISVWTGDNYGYTF	TGTGCCATCAGTGTATGGACAGGGGATAACTATGGCTACACCTTC	TRBD1	-	TRBJ1-2	TRBV10-3